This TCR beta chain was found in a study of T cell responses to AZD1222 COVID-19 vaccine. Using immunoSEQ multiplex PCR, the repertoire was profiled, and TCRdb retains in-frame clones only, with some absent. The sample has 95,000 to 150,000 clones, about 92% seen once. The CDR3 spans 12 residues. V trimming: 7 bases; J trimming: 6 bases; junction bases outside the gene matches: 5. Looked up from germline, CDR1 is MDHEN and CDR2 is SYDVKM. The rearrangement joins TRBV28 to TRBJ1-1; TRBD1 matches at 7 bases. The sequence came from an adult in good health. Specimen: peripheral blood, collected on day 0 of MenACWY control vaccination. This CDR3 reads CASTRDSPEAFF. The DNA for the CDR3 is TGTGCCAGCACCAGGGACAGTCCTGAAGCTTTCTTT.